These T cell receptor beta chains were read from a single sample in a study of molecular identifiers for immune sequencing clone quantification. Using its own MiXCR run on the PCR reads, TCRdb lists one record per CDR3 protein. Among more than 450,000 distinct CDR3 sequences listed, roughly 26% were seen once. The material sequenced was naive CD8+ T cells from blood, with Jurkat cell RNA spiked in. These receptors originate from a human donor in good health. Some libraries in this study had Jurkat cell RNA spiked in. CDR3s include the opening cysteine and the closing phenylalanine or tryptophan. Fields, in order: V gene, J gene, clone size, D gene, CDR3 protein, CDR3 DNA. A D gene is named only where the DNA matches it firmly. Not every row has a clone size; where given, it reads once, few, many or a size class.

TRBV19	TRBJ2-5	-	TRBD2	CASSTLAGIATQYF	TGTGCCAGTAGCACACTAGCGGGGATTGCGACCCAGTACTTC
TRBV6-9	TRBJ2-3	once	TRBD2	CAGRYSGGGWGTDTQYF	TGTGCCGGCCGGTATTCGGGCGGGGGGTGGGGCACAGATACGCAGTATTTT
TRBV2	TRBJ2-3	-	-	CASSEYDLSTDTQYF	TGTGCCAGCAGTGAATACGACCTCAGCACAGATACGCAGTATTTT
TRBV6-5	TRBJ1-1	once	-	CARSYSRPIGTEAFF	TGTGCCCGCAGTTACTCCAGGCCCATCGGGACTGAAGCTTTCTTT
TRBV6-5	TRBJ2-3	many	-	CASSWNSGLNTDTQYF	TGTGCCAGCAGTTGGAATTCGGGACTCAACACAGATACGCAGTATTTT
TRBV6-6	TRBJ1-1	many	-	CASWGVNTEAFF	TGTGCCAGTTGGGGCGTGAACACTGAAGCTTTCTTT
TRBV30	TRBJ1-1	few	TRBD1	CAWVTGGYGTEAFF	TGTGCCTGGGTAACAGGGGGCTATGGCACTGAAGCTTTCTTT
TRBV30	TRBJ2-1	few	TRBD1	CAWTKDRVRQFF	TGTGCCTGGACCAAAGACAGGGTTCGGCAGTTCTTC
TRBV27	TRBJ2-7	many	TRBD1	CASSLAGQGAGEQYF	TGTGCCAGCAGTTTAGCCGGACAGGGGGCTGGCGAGCAGTACTTC
TRBV6-6	TRBJ1-4	few	-	CASSPEGEGTNEKLFF	TGTGCCAGCAGCCCGGAGGGGGAGGGAACTAATGAAAAACTGTTTTTT
TRBV4-1	TRBJ2-7	-	-	CASSPSSGPANYEQYF	TGCGCCAGCAGCCCCTCATCCGGGCCAGCCAACTACGAGCAGTACTTC
TRBV9	TRBJ1-1	many	-	CASSVDGRRDTEAFF	TGTGCCAGCAGCGTAGACGGGCGACGGGACACTGAAGCTTTCTTT
TRBV6-1	TRBJ1-1	many	-	CASRWGGYDTEAFF	TGTGCCAGCAGGTGGGGAGGGTACGACACTGAAGCTTTCTTT
TRBV6-5	TRBJ1-1	many	TRBD1	CASIGWDSYQSGTEAFF	TGTGCCAGCATTGGTTGGGACAGTTATCAAAGTGGCACTGAAGCTTTCTTT
TRBV28	TRBJ2-7	-	-	CASSLVRGPYEQYF	TGTGCCAGCAGTTTAGTACGCGGGCCCTACGAGCAGTACTTC
TRBV6-5	TRBJ1-4	few	-	CASSYRVNEKLFF	TGTGCCAGCAGTTATCGCGTCAATGAAAAACTGTTTTTT
TRBV5-8	TRBJ1-3	-	-	CASSLGQSSGNTVYF	TGTGCCAGCAGCTTGGGACAGTCCTCTGGAAACACCGTATATTTT
TRBV7-9	TRBJ2-3	few	-	CASSLVRGGTDTQYF	TGTGCCAGCAGCTTGGTGAGAGGGGGGACAGATACGCAGTATTTT
TRBV29-1	TRBJ2-2	many	-	CSVDKRNTGELFF	TGCAGCGTGGACAAAAGAAACACCGGGGAGCTGTTTTTT
TRBV9	TRBJ2-7	many	-	CASSERTDSYEQYF	TGTGCCAGCAGCGAGAGGACAGACTCCTACGAGCAGTACTTC
TRBV30	TRBJ2-3	few	TRBD2	CAWRNTLAGASTDTQYF	TGTGCCTGGAGGAACACCCTAGCGGGAGCTAGCACAGATACGCAGTATTTT
TRBV6-6	TRBJ2-1	many	TRBD2	CASSYASGGTNEQFF	TGTGCCAGCAGTTACGCTAGCGGGGGGACCAATGAGCAGTTCTTC
TRBV19	TRBJ2-2	once	-	CASSIAAATGELFF	TGTGCCAGTAGTATAGCGGCAGCCACCGGGGAGCTGTTTTTT
TRBV27	TRBJ2-7	once	TRBD1	CASSLLTGGWYEPYF	TGTGCCAGCAGTTTATTGACAGGGGGCTGGTACGAGCCGTACTTC
TRBV6-2/TRBV6-3	TRBJ2-1	-	TRBD2	CASSISGSGGNEQFF	TGTGCCAGCAGTATAAGCGGGTCGGGGGGCAATGAGCAGTTCTTC
TRBV11-2	TRBJ2-7	once	TRBD2	CASRLRLAGGPDYEQYF	TGTGCCAGCCGCTTAAGACTAGCGGGGGGGCCTGACTACGAGCAGTACTTC
TRBV7-9	TRBJ2-7	few	TRBD2	CASSPHDWGLDVYEQYF	TGTGCCAGCAGCCCACACGATTGGGGACTAGATGTTTACGAGCAGTACTTC
TRBV20-1	TRBJ2-3	-	-	CSARARSTDTQYF	TGCAGTGCTAGAGCGCGAAGCACAGATACGCAGTATTTT
TRBV4-1	TRBJ1-2	few	-	CASSQIVGWRGYTF	TGCGCCAGCAGCCAGATAGTAGGTTGGCGTGGCTACACCTTC
TRBV7-6	TRBJ2-3	many	TRBD2	CASSLGASGSMTDTQYF	TGTGCCAGCAGCTTAGGGGCTAGCGGGAGTATGACAGATACGCAGTATTTT
TRBV5-1	TRBJ2-5	-	TRBD2	CASSLTLAGGYQVTQYF	TGCGCCAGCAGCTTGACACTAGCGGGGGGGTACCAAGTGACCCAGTACTTC
TRBV29-1	TRBJ1-1	many	-	CSVEEGGAEAFF	TGCAGCGTTGAGGAGGGAGGCGCTGAAGCTTTCTTT
TRBV28	TRBJ2-3	many	-	CASRGPSWGLTDTQYF	TGTGCCAGCAGGGGCCCAAGTTGGGGACTCACAGATACGCAGTATTTT
TRBV6-2/TRBV6-3	TRBJ2-2	-	TRBD2	CASSDGLAGISGELFF	TGTGCCAGCAGTGACGGACTAGCGGGAATCTCCGGGGAGCTGTTTTTT
TRBV28	TRBJ2-1	few	TRBD2	CASSLMGGSKNEQFF	TGTGCCAGCAGTTTGATGGGAGGGTCGAAGAATGAGCAGTTCTTC
TRBV5-1	TRBJ2-7	many	-	CASSLEMEFYEQYF	TGCGCCAGCAGCTTGGAGATGGAGTTCTACGAGCAGTACTTC